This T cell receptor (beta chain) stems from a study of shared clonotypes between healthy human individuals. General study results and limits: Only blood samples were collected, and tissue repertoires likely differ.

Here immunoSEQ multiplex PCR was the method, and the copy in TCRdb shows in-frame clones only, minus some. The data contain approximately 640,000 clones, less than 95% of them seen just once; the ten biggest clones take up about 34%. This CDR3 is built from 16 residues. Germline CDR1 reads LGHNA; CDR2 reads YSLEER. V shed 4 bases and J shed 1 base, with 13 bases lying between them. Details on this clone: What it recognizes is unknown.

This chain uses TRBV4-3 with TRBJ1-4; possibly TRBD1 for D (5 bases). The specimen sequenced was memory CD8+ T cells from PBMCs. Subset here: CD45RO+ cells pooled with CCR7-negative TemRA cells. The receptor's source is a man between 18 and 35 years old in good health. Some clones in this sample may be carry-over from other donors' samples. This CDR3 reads CASSRGRGITNEKLFF. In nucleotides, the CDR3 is TGCGCCAGCAGCCGAGGACGGGGGATAACTAATGAAAAACTGTTTTTT.